This T cell receptor beta chain was found in a study of T cells after yellow fever vaccination. Study-level results: A weaker but faster secondary response was observed, peaking on day 5 versus 15. Overlap between CD4 and CD8 compartments was detected for a small share of clonotypes.

Each CDR3 protein is one row after TCRdb ran MiXCR on the 5' RACE reads. The sample lists about 320,000 distinct CDR3 sequences; about 11% were seen once. Germline lookup yields CDR1 MNHEY and CDR2 SVGAGI. V lost 10 bases and J lost 6, with 19 bases in between. CDR3 length equals 14 residues. With regard to this clonotype: Its specificity is unknown.

This chain joins TRBV6-5 and TRBJ1-3; no reliable D call. The sample in question was CD4+ T cells sorted from PBMCs, obtained 45 days after the yellow fever booster vaccination. This clonotype originated in a man between 18 and 35 years old who received the YFV17D yellow fever vaccine. The CDR3 spells CATRFGEYENTIYF. CDR3 bases: TGTGCCACTCGGTTCGGGGAATATGAAAACACCATATATTTT.